Presented here are 28 T cell receptor beta chains from one specimen sequenced in a study of regulatory and conventional T cells in RAG deficiency. The table came from immunoSEQ multiplex PCR; TCRdb's copy has only in-frame clones and leaves some out. The sample yields about 34,000 clones, 76% seen once. The sorted conventional CD4+ T cells were CD25-low and CD127-high, with genomic DNA sequenced. The data also belong to a second study, concerning regulatory T cells. This second report adds: Primers: 52 TRBV forward and 13 TRBJ reverse.

Sample: CD4+ effector T cells sorted from blood. Every receptor here comes from a human donor in good health.

The chain joins TRBV5-6 to TRBJ1-4, with D unresolved. The germline V and J ends were trimmed by 4 bases and 0 bases, with 16 bases remaining between them. From germline, CDR1 is SGHDT and CDR2 YYEEEE. The CDR3 is 17 amino acids. The CDR3 protein is CASSGRTTAATNEKLFF. The CDR3 DNA reads as TGTGCCAGCAGCGGAAGGACGACCGCAGCAACTAATGAAAAACTGTTTTTT.

In DNA form, the CDR3 reads TGTGCCAGTAGTCCCAATCCTAGCGGGGGGTTCAATGAGCAGTTCTTC. It translates to CASSPNPSGGFNEQFF. The V and J genes are TRBV19 and TRBJ2-1; 11 nucleotides line up with TRBD2. The J segment lost 6 bases and the V segment lost 5 bases, leaving 9 bases of the junction unmatched. The CDR3 has 16 amino acids. Germline assignment: CDR1 LNHDA and CDR2 SQIVND (reference sequence).

The chain joins TRBV7-8 to TRBJ2-7, with unresolved D. The germline gives CDR1 SGHVS, CDR2 FQNEAQ. The CDR3 runs 14 residues. The V end lost 1 base, the J end lost 4 bases, and 11 bases lay between the germline ends. CDR3 in amino acids: CASSLGSAMYEQYF. For the CDR3, the DNA is TGTGCCAGCAGCTTAGGGTCAGCAATGTACGAGCAGTACTTC.

Only one count was recorded for this clone. This chain links TRBV6-1 with TRBJ2-5, with a weak D call TRBD2 (5 bases). The germline V and J ends were trimmed by 8 bases and 2 bases, with 12 bases remaining between them. Germline CDR1 and CDR2: MNHNS and SASEGT. The CDR3 has 13 residues. The CDR3 loop reads CASLPGLQETQYF. The CDR3 bases are TGTGCCAGCCTTCCGGGATTGCAAGAGACCCAGTACTTC.

In this sample, this clone turned up once. The chain couples TRBV5-8 to TRBJ2-4; D tentatively reads TRBD1 or TRBD2 (5 bases each). Germline CDR1 reads SGHTS; CDR2 reads YDEGEE. This CDR3 spans 15 amino acids. V gave up 4 bases and J gave up 0 bases, with 11 bases separating them. The DNA for the CDR3 is TGTGCCAGCAGCGGGGGACGGGTAGCCAAAAACATTCAGTACTTC. Protein sequence: CASSGGRVAKNIQYF.

This clone has just one count. V gene TRBV6-6 combines with J gene TRBJ2-7, with TRBD2 as a possible D gene (5 bases). Germline assignment: CDR1 MNHNY and CDR2 SVGAGI (reference sequence). V was clipped by 4 bases and J by 7 bases, with 11 bases between them. There are 12 residues in the CDR3. DNA for the CDR3: TGTGCCAGCAGTTTAACCACGGGGGAGCAGTACTTC. Residues: CASSLTTGEQYF.

This clone was found once. This chain joins TRBV5-6 and TRBJ1-2; D might be TRBD1 (5 bases). The CDR3 sequence is 16 residues long. The V and J ends lost 6 bases and 5 bases respectively, with 23 bases between them. Germline CDR1 reads SGHDT; CDR2 reads YYEEEE. CDR3 bases: TGTGCCAGCATCCCGGGAGTGGGGACCCGCTGGTATGGCTACACCTTC. Its translation is CASIPGVGTRWYGYTF.

The chain joins TRBV6-1 to TRBJ1-1; 9 bases agree with TRBD1. The ends lost 3 bases at V and 4 bases at J; junction bases unmatched: 6. The CDR3 contains 15 residues. From germline, CDR1 is MNHNS and CDR2 SASEGT. CDR3 DNA: TGTGCCAGCAGTGAGGGACAGGGATGGGGCACTGAAGCTTTCTTT. It translates to CASSEGQGWGTEAFF.

The genes are TRBV7-3 and TRBJ1-2; D not resolved. The CDR3 spans 15 residues. Trimming stripped 5 bases from V and 0 bases from J, with 13 bases between. Germline V CDR1 and CDR2: SGHTA, FQGTGA. This CDR3 is CASSTKGQANYGYTF. The CDR3 DNA follows: TGTGCCAGCAGCACTAAGGGTCAGGCTAACTATGGCTACACCTTC.

V gene TRBV7-3 combines with J gene TRBJ1-1, with D maybe TRBD1 (6 bases). The CDR3 sequence is 15 residues long. Per the germline V gene, CDR1 is SGHTA and CDR2 is FQGTGA. Between the trimmed V and J ends, which lost 2 bases and 1 base, there was a span of 11 bases. CDR3 in amino acids: CASSLHRTENTEAFF. The CDR3 DNA sequence: TGTGCCAGCAGCTTACATAGGACAGAGAACACTGAAGCTTTCTTT.

This chain uses TRBV27 with TRBJ1-5, with 7 bases aligning to TRBD1. Trimming removed 6 bases from V and 0 bases from J; junction bases left unmatched: 14. Germline CDR1 and CDR2: MNHEY and SMNVEV (reference sequence). CDR3 size: 18 residues. The CDR3 coding sequence is TGTGCCAGCAGAGATAACACAGGGGACCACTCTAGCAATCAGCCCCAGCATTTT. Translated: CASRDNTGDHSSNQPQHF.

The chain uses TRBV30 and TRBJ1-1, with a tentative D call TRBD1 (6 bases). V lost 0 bases to trimming and J lost 0 bases, with 17 bases between them. The CDR3 consists of 17 residues. CDR1 and CDR2 from the germline V gene are GTSNPN and SVGIG (reference sequence). This chain's CDR3 is CAWSVRPTGIMNTEAFF. CDR3 coding DNA: TGTGCCTGGAGTGTACGTCCCACAGGGATTATGAACACTGAAGCTTTCTTT.

This clone was recorded only once. The chain employs TRBV9 and TRBJ2-3; 8 nucleotides match TRBD1. This CDR3 region has 16 residues. Per germline, CDR1 SGDLS and CDR2 YYNGEE. V lost 3 bases and J lost 2; bases outside the gene matches: 8. CDR3 loop: CASSEQGAFFTDTQYF. As DNA, the CDR3 is TGTGCCAGCAGCGAGCAGGGGGCCTTCTTCACAGATACGCAGTATTTT.

This clone was recorded a few times. The J gene is TRBJ1-2, the V gene TRBV5-4; D not resolved. Trimming removed 1 base from V and 4 bases from J, with 8 bases in between. The CDR3 contains 13 residues. Germline V gene lookup returns CDR1 SGHNT and CDR2 YYREEE (reference sequence). The CDR3 protein is CASSLRTSYGYTF. The CDR3 DNA sequence: TGTGCCAGCAGCTTGCGGACTTCCTATGGCTACACCTTC.

The V and J genes are TRBV25-1 and TRBJ2-3, with 10 bases aligning to TRBD1. V shed 9 bases, J shed 0 bases, and the junction held 6 bases outside the gene matches. The CDR3 sequence is 15 residues long. The germline V gene encodes CDR1 MGHDK and CDR2 SYGVNS. The CDR3 loop is CASQRQGASTDTQYF. Here the CDR3 DNA reads TGTGCCAGTCAGCGACAGGGGGCAAGCACAGATACGCAGTATTTT. Drawing the rest from reference TRBV25-1 and TRBJ2-3, the complete variable domain is EADIYQTPRYLVIGTGKKITLECSQTMGHDKMYWYQQDPGMELHLIHYSYGVNSTEKGDLSSESTVSRIRTEHFPLTLESARPSHTSQYLCASQRQGASTDTQYFGPGTRLTVL.

The rearrangement uses TRBV7-8 and TRBJ1-5, with D tentatively TRBD1 (6 bases). Germline V CDR1 and CDR2: SGHVS, FQNEAQ. Trimming cost V 1 base and J 5 bases, with 6 bases left between them. The CDR3 length is 13 residues. This CDR3 reads CASSLDRDQPQHF. In nucleotides, the CDR3 is TGTGCCAGCAGCTTAGACAGGGATCAGCCCCAGCATTTT.

V and J are TRBV7-3 and TRBJ1-1; D call uncertain. This CDR3 is built from 14 residues. The V and J ends lost 9 bases and 0 bases respectively, with 14 bases between them. Germline V gives CDR1 SGHTA, CDR2 FQGTGA. CDR3 bases: TGTGCCAGGATTCGGAAAGCCATGAACACTGAAGCTTTCTTT. It encodes CARIRKAMNTEAFF.

This clone was detected only a few times. The V gene is TRBV5-1, the J gene TRBJ2-7; D possibly uses TRBD1 or TRBD2 (5 bases each). Germline assignment: CDR1 SGHRS and CDR2 YFSETQ. The CDR3 has 15 amino acids. V gave up 4 bases and J gave up 2 bases, with 16 bases separating them. The CDR3 region has the DNA TGCGCCAGCAGCCTGGGGACGGGATTCGCCTACGAGCAGTACTTC. Protein sequence: CASSLGTGFAYEQYF.

This chain joins TRBV28 and TRBJ1-4; D is unresolved. CDR1 MDHEN and CDR2 SYDVKM come from the germline V gene. V was trimmed by 7 bases and J by 7 bases, leaving 10 bases between them. The CDR3 runs to 12 residues. CDR3 sequence: CASMQTSEKLFF. As DNA, the CDR3 is TGTGCCAGCATGCAAACAAGTGAAAAACTGTTTTTT.

The chain carries TRBV11-2 and TRBJ1-4, with D unresolved. The CDR3 contains 16 residues. CDR1 is SGHAT, CDR2 FQNNGV, per germline. Trimming left V 0 bases short and J 11 bases short, with 19 bases between. The CDR3 DNA follows: TGTGCCAGCAGCTTAGAGGTTAGAGGGAAACGGGCGAAACTGTTTTTT. Its translation is CASSLEVRGKRAKLFF.

The chain carries TRBV5-1 and TRBJ2-7; D uncertain. This CDR3 is 11 amino acids long. CDR1 and CDR2 from the germline V gene are SGHRS and YFSETQ. V was cut by 4 bases and J by 3 bases, with 5 bases left in between. CDR3 residues: CASSGDYEQYF. DNA for the CDR3: TGCGCCAGCAGCGGGGACTACGAGCAGTACTTC.

The rearrangement joins TRBV6-1 to TRBJ2-3, with 7 positions matching TRBD1. Looked up from germline, CDR1 is MNHNS and CDR2 is SASEGT. Trimming cost V 4 bases and J 3 bases; bases outside gene matches: 10. CDR3 length: 16 amino acids. CDR3 loop: CASSGYRGIRTDTQYF. DNA for the CDR3: TGTGCCAGCAGTGGTTACAGGGGTATTAGGACAGATACGCAGTATTTT.

The chain has TRBV29-1 and TRBJ1-2; maybe TRBD1 (6 bases). CDR3 length: 12 residues. V lost 4 bases and J 6 bases, leaving 12 bases between the germline ends. Germline V gene data show CDR1 as SQVTM and CDR2 as ANQGSEA. The CDR3 coding sequence is TGCAGCGTTGTGGGGCAGGGGCATGGCTACACCTTC. Amino acids: CSVVGQGHGYTF.

This clone is a singleton in its sample. V and J are TRBV30 and TRBJ1-2; no reliable D call. The germline V gene has CDR1 GTSNPN and CDR2 SVGIG (reference sequence). The CDR3 spans 14 residues. The V and J ends lost 2 bases and 0 bases respectively, with 10 bases between them. CDR3: CAWSPQSTNYGYTF. As DNA, the CDR3 is TGTGCCTGGAGTCCCCAGTCTACTAACTATGGCTACACCTTC.

This clone was found once. DNA of the CDR3: TGTGCCAGTAGCTCTTACAGGGGAGTAGAGGAAAAACTGTTTTTT. It specifies CASSSYRGVEEKLFF. V and J are TRBV19 and TRBJ1-4, with TRBD1 matching 7 bases. The CDR3 is made up of 15 amino acids. With V trimmed by 6 bases and J by 8 bases, 12 bases remained unmatched. CDR1 and CDR2 (germline): LNHDA, SQIVND (reference sequence).

This rearrangement joins TRBV2 to TRBJ2-2; 10 nucleotides line up with TRBD1. Germline CDR1 SNHLY, CDR2 FYNNEI. The CDR3 runs 16 residues. V shed 3 bases and J 6 bases; nucleotides not matched to a gene: 7. CDR3 in DNA: TGTGCCAGCAGTGACGGCCGGACAGGGGGATCCGGGGAGCTGTTTTTT. Residues: CASSDGRTGGSGELFF.

The J gene is TRBJ1-6, the V gene TRBV21-1. TRBV21-1 is designated a pseudogene. CDR3 size: 17 residues. The CDR3 DNA is TGTGCCAGCAGCGACATACATAGGGGACGAGTTAATTCACCCCTCCACTTT. It translates to CASSDIHRGRVNSPLHF.

The chain employs TRBV19 and TRBJ2-2; D may be TRBD1 (6 bases). V lost 6 bases and J 0 bases, leaving 14 bases between the germline ends. The CDR3 length is 16 residues. Germline-derived CDR1 and CDR2 are LNHDA and SQIVND (reference sequence). The CDR3 sequence: CASRTNRDPNTGELFF. The DNA of the CDR3 is TGTGCCAGTAGGACCAACAGGGACCCGAACACCGGGGAGCTGTTTTTT.